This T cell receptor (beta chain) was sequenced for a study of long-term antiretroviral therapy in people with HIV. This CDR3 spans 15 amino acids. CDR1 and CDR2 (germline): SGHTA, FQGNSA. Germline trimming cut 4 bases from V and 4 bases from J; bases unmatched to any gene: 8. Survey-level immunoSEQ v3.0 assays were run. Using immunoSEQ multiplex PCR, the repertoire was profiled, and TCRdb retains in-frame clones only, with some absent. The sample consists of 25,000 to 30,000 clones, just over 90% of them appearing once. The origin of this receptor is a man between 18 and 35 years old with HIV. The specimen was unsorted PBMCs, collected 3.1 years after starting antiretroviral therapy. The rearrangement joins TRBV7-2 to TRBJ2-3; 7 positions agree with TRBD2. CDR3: CASSSLLGGADTQYF. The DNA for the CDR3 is TGTGCCAGCAGCTCCCTCCTGGGGGGGGCAGATACGCAGTATTTT.